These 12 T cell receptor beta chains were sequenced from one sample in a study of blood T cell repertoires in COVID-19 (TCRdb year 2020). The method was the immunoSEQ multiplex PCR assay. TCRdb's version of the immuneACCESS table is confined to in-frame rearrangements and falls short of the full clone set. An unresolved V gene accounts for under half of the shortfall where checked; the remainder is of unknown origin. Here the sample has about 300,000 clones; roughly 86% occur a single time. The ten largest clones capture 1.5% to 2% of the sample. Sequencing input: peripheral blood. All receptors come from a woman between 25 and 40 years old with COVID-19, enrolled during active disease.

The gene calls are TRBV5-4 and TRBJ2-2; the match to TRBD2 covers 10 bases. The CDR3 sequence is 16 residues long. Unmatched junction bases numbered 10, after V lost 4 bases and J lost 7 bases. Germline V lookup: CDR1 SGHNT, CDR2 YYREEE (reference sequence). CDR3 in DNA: TGTGCCAGCAGCAAAGCGGGGGGGCCTAGGGTCGGGGAGCTGTTTTTT. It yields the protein CASSKAGGPRVGELFF.

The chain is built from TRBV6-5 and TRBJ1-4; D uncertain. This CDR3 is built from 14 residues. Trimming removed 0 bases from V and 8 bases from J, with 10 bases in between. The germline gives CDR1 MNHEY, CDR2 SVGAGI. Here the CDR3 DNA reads TGTGCCAGCAGTTACTCGCGAAGAGGGGAAAAACTGTTTTTT. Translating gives CASSYSRRGEKLFF.

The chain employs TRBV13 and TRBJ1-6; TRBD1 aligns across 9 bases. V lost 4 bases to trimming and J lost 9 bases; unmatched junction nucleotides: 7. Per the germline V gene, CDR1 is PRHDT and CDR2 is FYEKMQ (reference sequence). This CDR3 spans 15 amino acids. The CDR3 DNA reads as TGTGCCAGCAGCTCGGACAGGGGACAGCTTTCACCCCTCCACTTT. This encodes CASSSDRGQLSPLHF.

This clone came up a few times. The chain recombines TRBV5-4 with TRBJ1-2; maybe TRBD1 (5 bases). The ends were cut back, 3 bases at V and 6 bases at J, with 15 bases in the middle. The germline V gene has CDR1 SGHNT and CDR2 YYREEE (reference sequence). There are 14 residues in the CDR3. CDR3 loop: CASSSDSFLHGYTF. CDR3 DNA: TGTGCCAGCAGCTCCGACAGTTTTCTTCATGGCTACACCTTC.

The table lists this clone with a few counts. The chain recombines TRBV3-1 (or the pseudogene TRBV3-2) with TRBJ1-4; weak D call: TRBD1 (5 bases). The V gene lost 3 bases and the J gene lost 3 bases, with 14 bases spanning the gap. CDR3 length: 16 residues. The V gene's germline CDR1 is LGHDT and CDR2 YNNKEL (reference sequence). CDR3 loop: CASSQGGHTANEKLFF. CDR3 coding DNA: TGTGCCAGCAGCCAGGGAGGACATACGGCTAATGAAAAACTGTTTTTT.

The CDR3 bases are TGTGCCAGCAGTTTGGACAGCACTTTCAATTCACCCCTCCACTTT. Its protein is CASSLDSTFNSPLHF. The V call is TRBV28, the J call TRBJ1-6; perhaps TRBD1 as D (6 bases). CDR3 length: 15 amino acids. From germline, CDR1 is MDHEN and CDR2 SYDVKM. The V end lost 3 bases, the J end lost 7 bases, and 13 bases lay between the germline ends.

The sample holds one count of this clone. The CDR3 spells CASTDHGTALYGYTF. CDR3 nucleotides: TGTGCCAGCACCGATCATGGGACAGCACTCTATGGCTACACCTTC. The V call is TRBV28, the J call TRBJ1-2; TRBD1 agrees at 7 bases. Germline CDR1 reads MDHEN; CDR2 reads SYDVKM. The CDR3 runs to 15 residues. The V gene end was trimmed by 7 bases and the J gene end by 4 bases; junction bases not matched to a gene: 12.

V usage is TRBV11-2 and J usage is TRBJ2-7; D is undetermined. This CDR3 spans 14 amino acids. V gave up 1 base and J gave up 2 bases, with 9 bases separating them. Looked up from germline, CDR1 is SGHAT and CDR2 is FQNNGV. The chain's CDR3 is CASSLGPVTYEQYF. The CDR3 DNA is TGTGCCAGCAGCTTAGGCCCGGTTACCTACGAGCAGTACTTC.

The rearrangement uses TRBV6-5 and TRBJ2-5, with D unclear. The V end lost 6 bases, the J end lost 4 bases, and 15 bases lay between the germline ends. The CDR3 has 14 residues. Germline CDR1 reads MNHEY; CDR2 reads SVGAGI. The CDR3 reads CASRERPHGETQYF. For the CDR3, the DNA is TGTGCCAGCAGAGAGAGGCCCCACGGAGAGACCCAGTACTTC.

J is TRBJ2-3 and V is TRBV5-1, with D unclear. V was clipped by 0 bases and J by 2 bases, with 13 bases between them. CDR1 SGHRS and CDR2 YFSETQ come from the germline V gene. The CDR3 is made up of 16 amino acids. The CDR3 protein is CASSLEAGPVTDTQYF. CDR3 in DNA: TGCGCCAGCAGCTTGGAAGCCGGTCCTGTCACAGATACGCAGTATTTT.

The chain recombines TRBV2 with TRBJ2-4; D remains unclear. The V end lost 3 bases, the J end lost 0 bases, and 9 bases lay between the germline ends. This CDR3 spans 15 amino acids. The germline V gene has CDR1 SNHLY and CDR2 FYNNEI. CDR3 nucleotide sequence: TGTGCCAGCAGTGACGTTGCAGGAGCCAAAAACATTCAGTACTTC. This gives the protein CASSDVAGAKNIQYF.

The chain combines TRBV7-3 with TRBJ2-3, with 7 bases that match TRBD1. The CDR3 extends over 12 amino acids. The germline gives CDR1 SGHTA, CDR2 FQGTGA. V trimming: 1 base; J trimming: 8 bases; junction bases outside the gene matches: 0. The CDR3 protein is CASSLKGATQYF. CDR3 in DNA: TGTGCCAGCAGCTTAAAGGGGGCTACGCAGTATTTT.